This T cell receptor (beta chain) was sequenced in a study of molecular identifiers for immune sequencing clone quantification. Previously described methods and listed TCR primers produced bulk TCR libraries. Each CDR3 protein is one row after TCRdb ran MiXCR on the PCR reads. Among about 640,000 distinct CDR3 sequences listed, just under 20% were seen once. Of note for this clonotype: Antigen: not known.

Study results and limitations: Clone sizes could be underestimated for highly expanded clones when identical TCR molecules share a barcode. It was shown that clones above 20 RNA copies held over 99% of effector molecules, but under 1% in naive cells.

Trimming took off 5 bases at V and 0 bases at J, with 13 bases between the two ends. The CDR3 has 15 amino acids. The V gene's germline CDR1 is SGHVS and CDR2 FNYEAQ. Sequenced sample: naive CD8+ T cells from blood, with Jurkat cell RNA spiked in. Stated subset: FACS-sorted CD8+CD4-CCR7+CD45RA+ naive T cells. This TCR was sampled from a human donor in good health. Some libraries in this study had Jurkat cell RNA spiked in. The chain uses TRBV7-6 and TRBJ2-5; D perhaps matches TRBD2 (6 bases). The CDR3 reads CASSDPRGNQETQYF. The CDR3 DNA reads TGTGCCAGCAGCGACCCGCGGGGTAACCAAGAGACCCAGTACTTC.